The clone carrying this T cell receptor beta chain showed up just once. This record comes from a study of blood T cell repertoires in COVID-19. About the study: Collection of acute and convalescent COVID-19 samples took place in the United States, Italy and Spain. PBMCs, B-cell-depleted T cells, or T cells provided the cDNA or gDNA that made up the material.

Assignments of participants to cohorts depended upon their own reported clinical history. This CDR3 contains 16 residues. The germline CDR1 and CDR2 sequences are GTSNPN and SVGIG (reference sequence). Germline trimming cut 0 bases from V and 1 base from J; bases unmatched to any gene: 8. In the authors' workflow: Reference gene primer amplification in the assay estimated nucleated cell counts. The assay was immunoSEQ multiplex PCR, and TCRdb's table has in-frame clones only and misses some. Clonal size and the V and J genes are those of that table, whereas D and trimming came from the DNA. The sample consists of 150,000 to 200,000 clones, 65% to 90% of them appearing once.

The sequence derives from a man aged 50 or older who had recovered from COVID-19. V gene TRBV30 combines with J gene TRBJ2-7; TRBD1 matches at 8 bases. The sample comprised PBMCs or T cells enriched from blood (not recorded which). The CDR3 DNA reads TGTGCCTGGAGTGTTCACCGGGGACAGGAATCCTACGAGCAGTACTTC. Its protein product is CAWSVHRGQESYEQYF.